Reported below is one T cell receptor (beta chain). The junction does not match germline at one end; this may be a read error. Repertoires were generated with immunoSEQ multiplex PCR, while TCRdb's copy carries only in-frame clones and drops some. The sample shows approximately 74,000 clones, roughly 84% of them seen only once. This entry comes from a study of blood T cell repertoires in COVID-19. Germline values: CDR1 GTSNPN, CDR2 SVGIG (reference sequence). The CDR3 loop spans 14 amino acids. The chain recombines TRBV30 with TRBJ2-7, with 10 bases identical to TRBD1. Sequencing input: peripheral blood. This clonotype was sampled from a man of 80 years or more with active or convalescent COVID-19. The CDR3 here is CAWSLRGQGVTPCF. The CDR3 DNA reads as TGTGCCTGGAGTCTCCGAGGACAGGGGGTGACTCCCTGCTTC.